This T cell receptor beta chain came from a study of T cell repertoires in ileal Crohn's disease. Only in-frame clones appear in the TCRdb table, and some are missing; sequencing was by immunoSEQ multiplex PCR. The sample lists approximately 29,000 clones, approximately 78% occurring once. Material: ileal tissue. This receptor was taken from an adult with Crohn's disease.

The CDR3 DNA reads TGTGCCAGCAGTTACTCCCCAGGGGGGACTGGAAACACCATATATTTT. The encoded protein is CASSYSPGGTGNTIYF. The gene calls are TRBV6-6 and TRBJ1-3; 7 bases fit TRBD1. CDR1 and CDR2 (germline): MNHNY, SVGAGI (reference sequence). This CDR3 comprises 16 residues. J gave up 2 bases and V 0 bases, and 4 bases lay outside the gene matches.